Below, 6 T cell receptor beta chains from the same sample are listed, as sequenced in a study of cytotoxic CD8 clonotypes in ibrutinib-treated CLL. The table came from immunoSEQ multiplex PCR; TCRdb's copy has only in-frame clones and leaves some out. The data contain more than 10,000 clones, roughly four fifths of them singletons. Source: PBMCs, taken at disease progression, from a patient treated with ibrutinib. The receptors here all came from a human donor with chronic lymphocytic leukemia.

This rearrangement joins TRBV21-1 to TRBJ1-1; TRBD1 reflects the table's D call only, with no check against the DNA. TRBV21-1 is a recognized pseudogene. The CDR3 length is 15 residues. The chain's CDR3 is CASSKWGTRNTEAFF. The CDR3 coding sequence is TGTGCCAGCAGCAAATGGGGGACAAGGAACACTGAAGCTTTCTTT.

The chain couples TRBV27 to TRBJ2-1; 7 nucleotides line up with TRBD2. V shed 5 bases, J shed 7 bases, and the junction held 14 bases outside the gene matches. CDR1 MNHEY and CDR2 SMNVEV come from the germline V gene (reference sequence). The CDR3 spans 16 residues. CDR3 protein: CASSPPGLGDWNEQFF. In DNA, the CDR3 is TGTGCCAGCAGTCCCCCAGGACTAGGCGATTGGAATGAGCAGTTCTTC.

V is TRBV11-2 and J is TRBJ1-4; tentatively, D is TRBD1 (6 bases). CDR3 length: 13 residues. Germline V lookup: CDR1 SGHAT, CDR2 FQNNGV. V lost 5 bases and J 8 bases, leaving 12 bases between the germline ends. CDR3 DNA: TGTGCCAGCAGCCCTCGGACAGACGAAAAACTGTTTTTT. It yields the protein CASSPRTDEKLFF.

As concerns this clone: The junction shows a germline mismatch at one end, possibly a read error. V gene TRBV6-1 combines with J gene TRBJ2-1; 8 nucleotides align to TRBD2. Germline V gene sequence: CDR1 MNHNS, CDR2 SASEGT. The CDR3 extends over 16 amino acids. CDR3 amino acids: CASREGAAGGYNEQFF. CDR3 DNA: TGTGCCAGCAGAGAAGGAGCGGCGGGAGGTTACAATGAGCAGTTCTTC.

The gene calls are TRBV6-6 and TRBJ2-3; 8 nucleotides match TRBD1. Germline CDR1 is MNHNY and CDR2 is SVGAGI (reference sequence). With 6 bases clipped from V and 0 bases from J, the junction kept 5 bases outside the gene matches. CDR3 length: 15 residues. The CDR3 sequence: CASRFWTGSTDTQYF. The CDR3 DNA reads TGTGCCAGCAGGTTTTGGACAGGGAGCACAGATACGCAGTATTTT.

The chain combines TRBV30 with TRBJ2-5; D tentatively reads TRBD1 or TRBD2 (5 bases each). Germline values: CDR1 GTSNPN, CDR2 SVGIG (reference sequence). This CDR3 contains 14 residues. Trimming left V 8 bases short and J 4 bases short, with 20 bases between. The CDR3 region is CALGFGRAGETQYF. CDR3 DNA: TGTGCCCTGGGGTTCGGCAGGGCGGGAGAGACCCAGTACTTC.